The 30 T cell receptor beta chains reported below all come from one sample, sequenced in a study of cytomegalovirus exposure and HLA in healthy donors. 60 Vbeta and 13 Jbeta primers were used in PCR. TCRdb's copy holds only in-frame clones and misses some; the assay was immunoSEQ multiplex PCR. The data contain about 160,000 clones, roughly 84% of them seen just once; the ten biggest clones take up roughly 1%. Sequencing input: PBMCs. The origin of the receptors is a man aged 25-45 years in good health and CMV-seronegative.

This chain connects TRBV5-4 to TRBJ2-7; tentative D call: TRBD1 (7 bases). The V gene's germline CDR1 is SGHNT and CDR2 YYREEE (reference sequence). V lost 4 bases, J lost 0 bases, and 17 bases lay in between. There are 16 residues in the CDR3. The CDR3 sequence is CASSTDTQGGSYEQYF. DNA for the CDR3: TGTGCCAGCAGCACAGATACCCAGGGGGGCTCCTACGAGCAGTACTTC.

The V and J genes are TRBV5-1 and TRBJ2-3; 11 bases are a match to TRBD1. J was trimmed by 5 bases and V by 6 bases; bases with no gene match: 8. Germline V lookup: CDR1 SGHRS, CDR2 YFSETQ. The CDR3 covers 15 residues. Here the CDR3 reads CASTHGQGAGDTQYF. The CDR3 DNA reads TGCGCCAGCACCCACGGACAGGGGGCCGGAGATACGCAGTATTTT.

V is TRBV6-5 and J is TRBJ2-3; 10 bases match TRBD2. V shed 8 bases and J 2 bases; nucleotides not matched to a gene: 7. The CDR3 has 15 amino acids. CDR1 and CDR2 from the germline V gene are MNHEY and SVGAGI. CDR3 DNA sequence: TGTGCCAGCCGTCGGACTAGCGGACCCACAGATACGCAGTATTTT. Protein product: CASRRTSGPTDTQYF.

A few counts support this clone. The CDR3 is CAWRQGAYEQYF. In DNA, the CDR3 is TGTGCCTGGAGACAGGGGGCCTACGAGCAGTACTTC. This sequence joins TRBV30 and TRBJ2-7; 8 bases match TRBD1. Trimming at V came to 3 bases and at J to 2 bases, leaving 0 bases not matched to a gene. The CDR3 runs to 12 residues. The germline gives CDR1 GTSNPN, CDR2 SVGIG (reference sequence).

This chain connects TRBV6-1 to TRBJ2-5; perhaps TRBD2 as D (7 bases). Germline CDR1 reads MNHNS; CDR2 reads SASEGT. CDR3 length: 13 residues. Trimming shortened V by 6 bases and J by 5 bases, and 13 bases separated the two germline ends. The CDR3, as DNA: TGTGCCAGCAGGAGTGGGGGGGCCGAGACCCAGTACTTC. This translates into CASRSGGAETQYF.

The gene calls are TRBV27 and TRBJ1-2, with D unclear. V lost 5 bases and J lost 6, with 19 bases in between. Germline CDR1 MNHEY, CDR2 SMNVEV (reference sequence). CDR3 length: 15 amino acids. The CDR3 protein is CASSPLPRREHGYTF. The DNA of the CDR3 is TGTGCCAGCAGTCCCCTCCCACGAAGAGAACATGGCTACACCTTC.

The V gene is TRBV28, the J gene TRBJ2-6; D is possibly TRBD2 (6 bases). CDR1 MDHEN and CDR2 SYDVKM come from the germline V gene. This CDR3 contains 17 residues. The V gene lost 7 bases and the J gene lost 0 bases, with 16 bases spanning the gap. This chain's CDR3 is CASNLGDSSSGANVLTF. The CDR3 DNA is TGTGCCAGCAACCTAGGGGACTCGAGCTCTGGGGCCAACGTCCTGACTTTC.

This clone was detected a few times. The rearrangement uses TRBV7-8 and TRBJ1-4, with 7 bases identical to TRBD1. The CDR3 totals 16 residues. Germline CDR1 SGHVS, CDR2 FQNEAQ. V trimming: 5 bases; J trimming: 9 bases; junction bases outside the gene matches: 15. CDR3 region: CASSQGGRGIAKKLFF. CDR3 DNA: TGTGCCAGCAGCCAGGGGGGCAGGGGGATAGCAAAAAAACTGTTTTTT.

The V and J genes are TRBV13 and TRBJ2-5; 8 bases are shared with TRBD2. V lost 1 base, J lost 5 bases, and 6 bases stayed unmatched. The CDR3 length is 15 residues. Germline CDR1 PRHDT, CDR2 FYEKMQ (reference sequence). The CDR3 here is CASSLEAGGGETQYF. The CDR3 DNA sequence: TGTGCCAGCAGCTTAGAGGCGGGAGGAGGGGAGACCCAGTACTTC.

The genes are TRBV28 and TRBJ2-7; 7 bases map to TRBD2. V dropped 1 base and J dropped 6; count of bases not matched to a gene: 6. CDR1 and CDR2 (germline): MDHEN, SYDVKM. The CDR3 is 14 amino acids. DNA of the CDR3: TGTGCCAGCAGTTTATATGCGGGGGTTGCCGAGCAGTACTTC. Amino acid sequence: CASSLYAGVAEQYF.

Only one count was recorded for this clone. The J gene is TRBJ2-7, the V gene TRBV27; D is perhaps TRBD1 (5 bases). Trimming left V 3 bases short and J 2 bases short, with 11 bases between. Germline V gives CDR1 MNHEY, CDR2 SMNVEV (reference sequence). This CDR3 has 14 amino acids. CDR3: CASSFTGSTYEQYF. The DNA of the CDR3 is TGTGCCAGCAGTTTTACAGGATCGACCTACGAGCAGTACTTC.

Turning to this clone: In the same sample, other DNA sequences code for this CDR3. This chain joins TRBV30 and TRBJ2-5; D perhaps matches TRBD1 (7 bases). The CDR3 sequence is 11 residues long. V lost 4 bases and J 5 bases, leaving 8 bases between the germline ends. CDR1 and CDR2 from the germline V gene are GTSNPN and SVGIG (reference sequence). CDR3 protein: CAWTGGETQYF. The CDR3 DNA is TGTGCCTGGACAGGGGGGGAGACCCAGTACTTC.

The CDR3 loop is CASSLPGTEATNEKLFF. Written as DNA, the CDR3 is TGTGCCAGCAGCCTTCCCGGGACAGAGGCAACTAATGAAAAACTGTTTTTT. The gene calls are TRBV27 and TRBJ1-4, with 7 bases aligning to TRBD1. The CDR3 length is 17 residues. CDR1 is MNHEY, CDR2 SMNVEV, per germline (reference sequence). With 6 bases clipped from V and 0 bases from J, the junction kept 10 bases outside the gene matches.

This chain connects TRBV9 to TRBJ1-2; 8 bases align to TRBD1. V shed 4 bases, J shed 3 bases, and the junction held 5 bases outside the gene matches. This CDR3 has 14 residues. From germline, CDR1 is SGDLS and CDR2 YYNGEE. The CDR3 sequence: CASSPTDRDYGYTF. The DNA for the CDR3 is TGTGCCAGCAGCCCTACGGACAGGGACTATGGCTACACCTTC.

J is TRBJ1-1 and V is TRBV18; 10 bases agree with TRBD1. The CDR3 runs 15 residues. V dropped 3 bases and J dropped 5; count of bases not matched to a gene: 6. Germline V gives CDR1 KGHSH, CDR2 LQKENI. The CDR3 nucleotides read TGTGCCAGCTCACCCGAAGGGACAGGGGTGACTGAAGCTTTCTTT. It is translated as CASSPEGTGVTEAFF.

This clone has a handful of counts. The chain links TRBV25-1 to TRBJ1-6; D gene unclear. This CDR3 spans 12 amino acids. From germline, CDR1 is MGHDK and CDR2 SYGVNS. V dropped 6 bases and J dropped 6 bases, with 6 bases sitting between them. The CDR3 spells CASRAGNSPLHF. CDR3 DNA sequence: TGTGCCAGCAGAGCTGGTAATTCACCCCTCCACTTT.

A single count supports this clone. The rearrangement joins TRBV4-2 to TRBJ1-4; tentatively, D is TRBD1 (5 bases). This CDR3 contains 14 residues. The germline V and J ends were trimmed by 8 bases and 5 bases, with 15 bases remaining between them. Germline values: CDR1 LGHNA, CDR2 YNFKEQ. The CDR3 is CASGDVDKNEKLFF. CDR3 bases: TGTGCCAGCGGCGATGTGGACAAGAATGAAAAACTGTTTTTT.

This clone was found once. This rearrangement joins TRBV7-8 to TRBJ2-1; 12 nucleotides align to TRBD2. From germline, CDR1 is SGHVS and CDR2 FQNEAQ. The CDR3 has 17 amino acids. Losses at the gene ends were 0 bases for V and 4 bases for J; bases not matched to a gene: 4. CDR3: CASSLAASGGAYNEQFF. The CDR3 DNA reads TGTGCCAGCAGCTTAGCCGCTAGCGGGGGGGCTTACAATGAGCAGTTCTTC.

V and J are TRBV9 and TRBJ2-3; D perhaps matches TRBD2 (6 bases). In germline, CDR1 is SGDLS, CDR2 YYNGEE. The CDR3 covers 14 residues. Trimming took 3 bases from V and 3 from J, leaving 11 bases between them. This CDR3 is CASSGRRGTDTQYF. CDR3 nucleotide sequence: TGTGCCAGCAGCGGACGCCGGGGGACAGATACGCAGTATTTT.

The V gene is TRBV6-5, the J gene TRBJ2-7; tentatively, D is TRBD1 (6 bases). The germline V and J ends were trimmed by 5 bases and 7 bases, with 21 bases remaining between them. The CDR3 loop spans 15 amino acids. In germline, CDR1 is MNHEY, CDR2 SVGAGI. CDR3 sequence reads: CASSPQDTTGREQYF. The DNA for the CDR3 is TGTGCCAGCAGTCCTCAAGACACAACAGGGCGGGAGCAGTACTTC.

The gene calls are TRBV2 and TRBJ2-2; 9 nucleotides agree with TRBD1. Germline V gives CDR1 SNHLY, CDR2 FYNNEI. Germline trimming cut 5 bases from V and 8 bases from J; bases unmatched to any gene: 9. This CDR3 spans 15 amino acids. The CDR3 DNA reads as TGTGCCAGCAGTCCGGGACAGGGCACTTGGGGGGAGCTGTTTTTT. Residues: CASSPGQGTWGELFF.

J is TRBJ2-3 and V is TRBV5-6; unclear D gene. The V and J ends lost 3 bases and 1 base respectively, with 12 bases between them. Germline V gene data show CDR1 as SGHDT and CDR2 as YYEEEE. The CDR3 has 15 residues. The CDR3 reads CASSSKSHGTDTQYF. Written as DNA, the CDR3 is TGTGCCAGCAGCTCTAAGTCCCATGGCACAGATACGCAGTATTTT.

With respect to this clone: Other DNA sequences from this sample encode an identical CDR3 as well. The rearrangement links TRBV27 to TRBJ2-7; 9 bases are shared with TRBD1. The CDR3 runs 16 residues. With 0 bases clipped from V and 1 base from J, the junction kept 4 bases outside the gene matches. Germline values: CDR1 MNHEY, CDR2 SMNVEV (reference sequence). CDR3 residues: CASSLSPGTGSYEQYF. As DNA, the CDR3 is TGTGCCAGCAGTTTATCGCCCGGGACAGGGTCCTACGAGCAGTACTTC.

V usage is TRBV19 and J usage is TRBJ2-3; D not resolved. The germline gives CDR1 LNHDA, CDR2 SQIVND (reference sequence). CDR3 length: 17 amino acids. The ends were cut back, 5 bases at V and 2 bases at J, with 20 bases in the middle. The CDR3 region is CASSLRVEARITDTQYF. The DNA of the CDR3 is TGTGCCAGTAGTCTCCGTGTTGAAGCGCGTATCACAGATACGCAGTATTTT.

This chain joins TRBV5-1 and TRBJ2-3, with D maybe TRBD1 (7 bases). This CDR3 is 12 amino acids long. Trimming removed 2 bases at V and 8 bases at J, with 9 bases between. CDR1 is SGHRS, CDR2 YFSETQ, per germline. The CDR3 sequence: CASSFQGGTQYF. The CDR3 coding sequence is TGCGCCAGCAGCTTCCAGGGGGGTACGCAGTATTTT. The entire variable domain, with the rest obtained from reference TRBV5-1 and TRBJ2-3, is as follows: KAGVTQTPRYLIKTRGQQVTLSCSPISGHRSVSWYQQTPGQGLQFLFEYFSETQRNKGNFPGRFSGRQFSNSRSEMNVSTLELGDSALYLCASSFQGGTQYFGPGTRLTVL.

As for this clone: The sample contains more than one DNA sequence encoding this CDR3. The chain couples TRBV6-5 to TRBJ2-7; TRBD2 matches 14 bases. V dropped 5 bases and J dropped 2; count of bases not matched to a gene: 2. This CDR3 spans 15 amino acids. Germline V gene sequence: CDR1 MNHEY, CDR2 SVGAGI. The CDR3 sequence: CASSGTSGGTYEQYF. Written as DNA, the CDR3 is TGTGCCAGCAGTGGGACTAGCGGGGGAACCTACGAGCAGTACTTC.

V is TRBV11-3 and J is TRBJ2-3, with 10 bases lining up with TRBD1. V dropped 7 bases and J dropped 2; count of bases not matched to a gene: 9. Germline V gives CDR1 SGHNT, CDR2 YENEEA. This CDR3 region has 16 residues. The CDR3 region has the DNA TGTGCCAGCAATAAATACGGGACAGGGGCCACAGATACGCAGTATTTT. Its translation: CASNKYGTGATDTQYF.

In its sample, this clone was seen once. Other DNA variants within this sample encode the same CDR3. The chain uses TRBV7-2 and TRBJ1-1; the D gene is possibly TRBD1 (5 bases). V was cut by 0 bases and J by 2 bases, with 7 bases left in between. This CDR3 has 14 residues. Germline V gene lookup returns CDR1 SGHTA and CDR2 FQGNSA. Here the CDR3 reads CASSLAGVNTEAFF. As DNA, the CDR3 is TGTGCCAGCAGCTTAGCAGGGGTCAACACTGAAGCTTTCTTT.

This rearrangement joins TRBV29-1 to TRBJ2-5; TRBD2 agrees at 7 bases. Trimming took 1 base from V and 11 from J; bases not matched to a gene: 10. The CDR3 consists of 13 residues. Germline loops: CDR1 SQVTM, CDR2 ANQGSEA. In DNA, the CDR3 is TGCAGCGTTGAAGTGGGAGGGGCGGGGGAGCAGTACTTC. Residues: CSVEVGGAGEQYF.

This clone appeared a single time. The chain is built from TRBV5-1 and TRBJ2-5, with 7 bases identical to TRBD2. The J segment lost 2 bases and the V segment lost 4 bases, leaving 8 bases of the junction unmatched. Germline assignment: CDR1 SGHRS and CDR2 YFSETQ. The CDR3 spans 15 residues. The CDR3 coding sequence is TGCGCCAGCAGCCCCCCCCTAGCGGAGCAAGAGACCCAGTACTTC. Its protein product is CASSPPLAEQETQYF.